This record looks at one T cell receptor (beta chain) sequence and its context. Trimming took off 5 bases at V and 4 bases at J, with 12 bases between the two ends. This CDR3 spans 13 amino acids. Germline CDR1 is SQVTM and CDR2 is ANQGSEA. Original handling: Nucleated cell number was recorded as an estimate derived from reference gene primer amplification. The data were produced by immunoSEQ multiplex PCR, yet TCRdb's version contains in-frame clones alone and is incomplete. D and trimming come from the DNA, and the V and J calls and clone size come from that table. In the table there are roughly 100,000 clones, roughly 86% of which are singletons. The sample comes from a study of blood T cell repertoires in COVID-19. About the study: The samples span acute and convalescent COVID-19 from the United States, Italy and Spain. Nucleic acid was either cDNA or gDNA, and it came from T cells, B-cell-depleted T cells, or PBMCs.

Sequenced: peripheral blood. The clonotype originates from a man aged 45 to 65 with active or convalescent COVID-19. This chain connects TRBV29-1 to TRBJ1-3; D is unclear. The chain's CDR3 is CSVLIDSGNTIYF. The CDR3 bases are TGCAGCGTTCTAATCGATTCGGGAAACACCATATATTTT. The full variable domain, with the rest looked up from reference TRBV29-1 and TRBJ1-3, is SAVISQKPSRDICQRGTSLTIQCQVDSQVTMMFWYRQQPGQSLTLIATANQGSEATYESGFVIDKFPISRPNLTFSTLTVSNMSPEDSSIYLCSVLIDSGNTIYFGEGSWLTVV.